Listed below are T cell receptor beta chains from one sample, sequenced in a study of shared clonotypes between healthy human individuals. The protocol was immunoSEQ multiplex PCR, while the TCRdb copy is restricted to in-frame clones and leaves out a portion. The sample shows about 770,000 clones, roughly two thirds of them seen only once. Sequencing was done on a sample of memory CD4+ T cells sorted from blood. These TCRs come from a woman in her thirties in good health. The conserved cysteine and the conserved F or W are not part of the CDR3 here. D genes are given only for firm matches.

TRBV4-1	TRBJ1-2	TRBD1	ASSQGRTGGSYGYT
TRBV6-5	TRBJ1-3	.	ASSRTSLGNTIY
TRBV5-6	TRBJ2-7	TRBD1	ASSLEGGYYEQY
TRBV7-2	TRBJ2-2	.	ASSLVVGVTGELF
TRBV19	TRBJ2-1	.	ASSSRGNYNEQF
TRBV6-6	TRBJ1-2	TRBD1	AIGTGGSYGYT
TRBV5-8	TRBJ2-1	TRBD1	ASSFLRTGGVHEQF
TRBV10-2	TRBJ1-1	.	ASQDRGGPTEAF
TRBV27	TRBJ2-7	.	ASSPTWTQPYEQY
TRBV4-1	TRBJ2-7	.	ASSQDISVSYEQY
TRBV28	TRBJ2-3	.	ASSLGGGPGVPDTQY
TRBV5-1	TRBJ2-2	.	ASSRTARTGELF
TRBV10-2	TRBJ2-7	TRBD2	ASRLAGVDEQY
TRBV10-2	TRBJ2-2	.	ASSELEPGELF
TRBV6-5	TRBJ1-5	.	ASGEAGTNQPQH
TRBV19	TRBJ2-7	.	ASSSAWSARAGEQY
TRBV7-7	TRBJ2-1	TRBD2	ASSPTSGSSNEQF
TRBV5-1	TRBJ2-7	.	ASSLEGAYEQY
TRBV28	TRBJ2-7	TRBD2	ASQTAGGSYEQY
TRBV4-1	TRBJ1-5	TRBD1	ASSQWDSRYSNQPQH
TRBV15	TRBJ1-1	.	ATSRDSRGAGGNTEAF
TRBV7-2	TRBJ1-4	.	ASSLALTATGLAEKLF
TRBV19	TRBJ1-5	.	ASKSRALGGNQPQH
TRBV5-1	TRBJ2-4	TRBD2	ASSLGLAGENIQY
TRBV5-1	TRBJ2-7	TRBD2	ASSHLGLAGAHEQY
TRBV19	TRBJ1-5	.	ASSIILSRGSNQPQH
TRBV6-1	TRBJ1-5	.	ASSDLLGSYSNQPQH
TRBV18	TRBJ1-2	.	ASSPPLPGGGYT
TRBV27	TRBJ1-2	.	ASSFFGGDLFYGYT
TRBV29-1	TRBJ2-1	.	SVLSTGKNEQF
TRBV28	TRBJ2-7	TRBD1	ASLSGTGGYEQY
TRBV6-6	TRBJ1-1	.	ASTGRGTEAF
TRBV7-3	TRBJ2-5	.	ASSIQGGETQY
TRBV4-1	TRBJ2-5	.	ASSPQGKETQY
TRBV18	TRBJ1-2	.	ASSPQPGVRGYT
TRBV29-1	TRBJ2-1	.	SVEVSGNEQF
TRBV2	TRBJ2-7	TRBD2	ASSVSGTPYEQY
TRBV10-3	TRBJ2-7	TRBD1	AISESGTGRYEQY
TRBV2	TRBJ2-1	.	ASTRDVGSYNEQF
TRBV30	TRBJ2-7	TRBD2	AWTTYRRGEYEQY
TRBV29-1	TRBJ2-7	.	SVVGGRDSVDEQY
TRBV4-1	TRBJ2-7	.	ASSLSDRSYEQY
TRBV11-2	TRBJ2-7	.	ASSLVPGSSYEQY
TRBV29-1	TRBJ2-2	.	SVRTETNTGELF
TRBV6-1	TRBJ2-5	.	ASSEVAGSSLETQY
TRBV11-3	TRBJ1-1	.	ASNLNGKMNTEAF
TRBV6-6	TRBJ2-2	.	ASSYWGELF
TRBV28	TRBJ2-6	TRBD1	ASIPGSGQISGANVLT
TRBV27	TRBJ2-7	.	ASSPTTGNEQY
TRBV5-1	TRBJ2-7	TRBD2	ASSLQPGLAHEQY
TRBV19	TRBJ2-2	.	ASTDQFSTGELF
TRBV5-1	TRBJ2-2	TRBD2	ASSPLASGNTGELF